Listed below are T cell receptor beta chains from one sample, sequenced in a study of CD8 T cells in ankylosing spondylitis. TCRdb processed the 5' RACE reads anew with MiXCR; each CDR3 protein has one entry. The sample has fewer than 180,000 distinct CDR3 sequences; 40% to 50% are singletons. Sequencing was performed on synovial fluid, either unsorted or a sorted T cell fraction (not recorded which). The receptors shown here come from a male donor with ankylosing spondylitis. The CDR3 runs from the conserved cysteine through the conserved F or W. Fields, in order: clone size, D gene, J gene, V gene, CDR3 protein, CDR3 DNA. D genes are given only for firm matches. Not all rows give a size; the values are once, few, many and, for expanded clones, a class.

>.|.|TRBJ1-4|TRBV7-2
CASSPFLTAIGKLFF
TGTGCCAGCAGCCCCTTTCTGACGGCCATCGGAAAACTGTTTTTT
>.|.|TRBJ2-1|TRBV7-6
CASTLLGGLYNEQFF
TGTGCCAGCACCCTCCTAGGCGGCCTCTACAATGAGCAGTTCTTC
>.|.|TRBJ2-1|TRBV4-2
CASSPDPAVNEQFF
TGTGCCAGCAGCCCTGACCCAGCGGTCAATGAGCAGTTCTTC
>few|TRBD2|TRBJ2-7|TRBV12-3/TRBV12-4
CASSSPRLAGYEQYF
TGTGCCAGCAGTTCCCCGCGGCTAGCGGGCTACGAGCAGTACTTC
>once|TRBD2|TRBJ2-7|TRBV15
CATSRGLAGWYEQYF
TGTGCCACCAGCAGGGGACTAGCGGGATGGTACGAGCAGTACTTC
>.|.|TRBJ1-2|TRBV20-1
CSASTTAWYGYTF
TGCAGTGCTAGTACTACAGCATGGTATGGCTACACCTTC
>few|TRBD2|TRBJ2-5|TRBV5-1
CASSLGPSGGTQETQYF
TGCGCCAGCAGCTTAGGGCCTAGCGGGGGAACCCAAGAGACCCAGTACTTC
>.|.|TRBJ1-5|TRBV12-3/TRBV12-4
CASRKRTGAAQHF
TGTGCCAGCAGAAAGAGGACCGGCGCGGCCCAGCATTTT
>many|TRBD2|TRBJ2-3|TRBV16
CASSQTPPSGGDTQYF
TGTGCCAGCAGCCAAACCCCACCTAGCGGGGGAGATACGCAGTATTTT
>.|TRBD1|TRBJ2-1|TRBV4-1
CASSHAGTDPEQFF
TGCGCCAGCAGCCACGCCGGGACAGACCCTGAGCAGTTCTTC
>.|.|TRBJ2-7|TRBV28
CASPEVKYEQYF
TGTGCCTCACCGGAGGTGAAATACGAGCAGTACTTC
>.|TRBD1|TRBJ2-1|TRBV6-1
CASRPIRDRAYNEQFF
TGTGCCAGCAGACCAATTCGGGACAGGGCATACAATGAGCAGTTCTTC
>few|.|TRBJ1-5|TRBV2
CASEPGVSNLQPQHF
TGTGCCAGCGAACCTGGGGTGTCGAATCTTCAGCCCCAGCATTTT
>few|.|TRBJ2-1|TRBV5-1
CASSLLSPSYNEQFF
TGCGCCAGCAGCTTGTTGTCCCCCTCCTACAATGAGCAGTTCTTC
>few|TRBD2|TRBJ2-3|TRBV12-3/TRBV12-4
CASSLSLAGVDTQYF
TGTGCCAGCAGTTTAAGTCTAGCGGGAGTAGATACGCAGTATTTT
>.|TRBD1|TRBJ1-5|TRBV20-1
CSARTFGTENQPQHF
TGCAGTGCTAGAACCTTCGGGACAGAAAATCAGCCCCAGCATTTT
>.|TRBD2|TRBJ2-2|TRBV19
CASALAGVGTGELFF
TGTGCCAGTGCACTAGCGGGAGTTGGTACCGGGGAGCTGTTTTTT
>.|TRBD2|TRBJ2-7|TRBV5-1
CASSLLAGGPGEQYF
TGCGCCAGCAGCTTGCTAGCGGGAGGGCCGGGGGAGCAGTACTTC
>few|.|TRBJ2-1|TRBV28
CASSSHPSEPYNEQFF
TGTGCCAGCAGTTCCCATCCTAGCGAGCCCTACAATGAGCAGTTCTTC
>few|TRBD1|TRBJ1-5|TRBV15
CATSRDHQGASFYLSQHF
TGTGCCACCAGCAGAGATCATCAGGGGGCCTCCTTCTATCTGTCCCAGCATTTT
>.|TRBD1|TRBJ2-1|TRBV28
CASSFEGASYNEQFF
TGTGCCAGCAGTTTCGAGGGGGCCTCCTACAATGAGCAGTTCTTC
>.|TRBD1|TRBJ2-1|TRBV7-9
CASSPGTGRSYNEQFF
TGTGCCAGCAGCCCAGGGACAGGGCGGTCCTACAATGAGCAGTTCTTC
>.|TRBD1|TRBJ2-1|TRBV24-1
CATSDLWTGGGEQFF
TGTGCCACCAGTGATTTGTGGACAGGGGGCGGGGAGCAGTTCTTC
>.|TRBD2|TRBJ2-7|TRBV4-1
CASSQGGSSYEQYF
TGCGCCAGCAGCCAAGGCGGGAGCTCCTACGAGCAGTACTTC
>many|.|TRBJ2-3|TRBV6-1
CASKILGFDTQYF
TGTGCCAGCAAGATCCTAGGCTTCGATACGCAGTATTTT
>.|.|TRBJ2-7|TRBV4-2
CASSQDNRAGRWLNYEQYF
TGTGCCAGCAGCCAAGATAATCGGGCGGGAAGATGGCTTAACTACGAGCAGTACTTC
>.|.|TRBJ1-3|TRBV30
CAFLGNTIYF
TGTGCCTTCCTTGGAAACACCATATATTTT
>.|.|TRBJ2-7|TRBV28
CASSLYGRWLEFYEQYF
TGTGCCAGCAGTCTTTATGGCCGTTGGCTCGAATTCTACGAGCAGTACTTC
>few|.|TRBJ1-1|TRBV12-3/TRBV12-4
CASSFGFLWAAFF
TGTGCCAGCAGTTTCGGGTTTTTGTGGGCGGCTTTCTTT
>.|.|TRBJ1-1|TRBV5-1
CASSPSSGAHTEAFF
TGCGCCAGCAGCCCATCGTCAGGGGCGCACACTGAAGCTTTCTTT
>.|TRBD1|TRBJ2-2|TRBV4-1
CASSQEFPGTANTGELFF
TGCGCCAGCAGCCAAGAATTTCCCGGGACAGCAAACACCGGGGAGCTGTTTTTT
>.|.|TRBJ2-1|TRBV6-2/TRBV6-3
CASSYGHSYNEQFF
TGTGCCAGCAGTTACGGGCATTCCTACAATGAGCAGTTCTTC
>many|TRBD2|TRBJ2-3|TRBV20-1
CSARDLLAGDFTDTQYF
TGCAGTGCTAGAGATTTGCTAGCGGGCGACTTCACAGATACGCAGTATTTT
>.|.|TRBJ1-2|TRBV4-1
CASSQDRTASPPYGYTF
TGCGCCAGCAGCCAAGATCGTACAGCCAGCCCCCCCTATGGCTACACCTTC
>.|TRBD2|TRBJ2-5|TRBV7-9
CASRDGGETQYF
TGTGCCAGCAGGGACGGGGGGGAGACCCAGTACTTC
>many|TRBD2|TRBJ2-2|TRBV7-3
CASSTLAGGTGELFF
TGTGCCAGCAGCACGTTAGCGGGGGGGACCGGGGAGCTGTTTTTT
>.|TRBD2|TRBJ2-5|TRBV4-1
CASSHPLGGVETQYF
TGCGCCAGCAGCCACCCCCTGGGGGGGGTAGAGACCCAGTACTTC
>few|.|TRBJ1-5|TRBV18
CASSPEAWPQHF
TGTGCCAGCTCACCAGAGGCCTGGCCCCAGCATTTT
>many|.|TRBJ2-3|TRBV29-1
CSVDSPLTDTQYF
TGCAGCGTTGATAGCCCGTTAACAGATACGCAGTATTTT
>.|TRBD1|TRBJ2-7|TRBV29-1
CSVTGEIYEQYF
TGCAGCGTCACAGGGGAGATCTACGAGCAGTACTTC
>few|.|TRBJ2-6|TRBV4-3
CASSQDSSSGANVLTF
TGCGCCAGCAGCCAAGATAGTAGCTCTGGGGCCAACGTCCTGACTTTC
>.|.|TRBJ1-5|TRBV12-3/TRBV12-4
CASSQFHQPQHF
TGTGCCAGCAGTCAGTTCCATCAGCCCCAGCATTTT
>once|TRBD1|TRBJ2-2|TRBV20-1
CSARRDRGGINGELFF
TGCAGTGCTAGAAGGGACAGGGGCGGAATTAACGGGGAGCTGTTTTTT
>.|.|TRBJ2-7|TRBV19
CASSQGVNSYEQYF
TGTGCCAGTAGCCAGGGCGTTAACTCCTACGAGCAGTACTTC
>.|.|TRBJ1-2|TRBV3-1
CASSPLSRVRYGYTF
TGTGCCAGCAGCCCGCTGAGCAGGGTTCGATATGGCTACACCTTC
>.|.|TRBJ2-7|TRBV6-1
CASERVNYEQYF
TGTGCCAGCGAACGGGTTAACTACGAGCAGTACTTC
>.|.|TRBJ2-3|TRBV27
CASSLYGSTDTQYF
TGTGCCAGCAGTTTATACGGGAGCACAGATACGCAGTATTTT
>.|TRBD2|TRBJ2-2|TRBV3-1
CASNQRGGSTGELFF
TGTGCCAGCAACCAACGGGGGGGCAGCACCGGGGAGCTGTTTTTT
>.|.|TRBJ1-4|TRBV15
CATTPGSGRAREKLFF
TGTGCCACCACCCCGGGATCGGGCAGGGCACGTGAAAAACTGTTTTTT
>few|TRBD2|TRBJ2-1|TRBV12-3/TRBV12-4
CASSPPGLAGSRANEQFF
TGTGCCAGCAGTCCACCGGGACTAGCGGGATCCCGAGCGAATGAGCAGTTCTTC
>.|TRBD1|TRBJ2-3|TRBV5-1
CASRVGQGNTDTQYF
TGCGCCAGCCGCGTCGGACAGGGGAACACAGATACGCAGTATTTT